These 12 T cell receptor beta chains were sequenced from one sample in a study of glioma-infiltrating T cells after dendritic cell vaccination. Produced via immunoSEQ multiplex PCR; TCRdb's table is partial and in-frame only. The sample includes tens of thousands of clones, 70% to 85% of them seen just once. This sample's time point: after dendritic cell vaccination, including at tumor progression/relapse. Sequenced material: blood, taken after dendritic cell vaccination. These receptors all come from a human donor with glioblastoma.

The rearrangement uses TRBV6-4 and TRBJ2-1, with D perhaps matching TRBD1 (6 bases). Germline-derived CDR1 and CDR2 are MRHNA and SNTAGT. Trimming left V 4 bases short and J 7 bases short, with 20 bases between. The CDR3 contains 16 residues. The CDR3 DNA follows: TGTGCCAGCAGTGCAGTAGCAGGGGTTTTAAGAAATGAGCAGTTCTTC. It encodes CASSAVAGVLRNEQFF.

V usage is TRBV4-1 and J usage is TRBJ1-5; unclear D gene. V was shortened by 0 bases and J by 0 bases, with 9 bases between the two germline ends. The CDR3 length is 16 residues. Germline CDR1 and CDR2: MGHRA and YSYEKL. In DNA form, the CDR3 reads TGCGCCAGCAGCCAAGATAGGAGGGTTAGCAATCAGCCCCAGCATTTT. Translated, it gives CASSQDRRVSNQPQHF.

This CDR3 reads CASSLTTGGSGYTF. The DNA for the CDR3 is TGCGCCAGCAGCCTCACGACGGGGGGGTCTGGCTACACCTTC. This chain joins TRBV5-1 and TRBJ1-2; D is possibly TRBD1 (5 bases). The germline V gene encodes CDR1 SGHRS and CDR2 YFSETQ. The germline V and J ends were trimmed by 4 bases and 7 bases, with 17 bases remaining between them. The length of the CDR3 is 14 residues.

This CDR3 is CASSRDMNTEAFF. CDR3 DNA sequence: TGTGCCAGCAGCAGAGATATGAACACTGAAGCTTTCTTT. The genes are TRBV5-4 and TRBJ1-1; no firm D call. This CDR3 spans 13 amino acids. Trimming left V 4 bases short and J 0 bases short, with 7 bases between. Per the germline V gene, CDR1 is SGHNT and CDR2 is YYREEE (reference sequence).

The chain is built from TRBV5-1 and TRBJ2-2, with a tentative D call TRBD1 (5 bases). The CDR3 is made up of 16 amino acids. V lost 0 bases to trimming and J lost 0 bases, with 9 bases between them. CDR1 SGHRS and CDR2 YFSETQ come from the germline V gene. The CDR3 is CASSLEAGPNTGELFF. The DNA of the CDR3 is TGCGCCAGCAGCTTGGAAGCAGGGCCGAACACCGGGGAGCTGTTTTTT.

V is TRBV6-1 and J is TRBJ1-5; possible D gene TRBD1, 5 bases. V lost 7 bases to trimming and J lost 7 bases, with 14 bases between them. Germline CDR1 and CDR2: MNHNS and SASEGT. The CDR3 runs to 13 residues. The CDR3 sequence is CASKGGVVQPQHF. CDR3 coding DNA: TGTGCCAGCAAAGGAGGGGTTGTGCAGCCCCAGCATTTT.

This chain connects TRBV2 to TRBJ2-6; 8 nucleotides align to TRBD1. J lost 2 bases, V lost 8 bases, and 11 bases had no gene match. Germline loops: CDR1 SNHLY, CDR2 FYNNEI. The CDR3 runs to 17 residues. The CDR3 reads CASGGRGRRTGANVLTF. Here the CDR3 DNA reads TGTGCCAGCGGGGGCAGGGGGCGCCGAACTGGGGCCAACGTCCTGACTTTC.

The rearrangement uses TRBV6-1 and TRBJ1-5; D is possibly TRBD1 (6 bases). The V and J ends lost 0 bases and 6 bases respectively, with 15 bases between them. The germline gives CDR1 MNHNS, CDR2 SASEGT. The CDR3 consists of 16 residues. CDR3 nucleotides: TGTGCCAGCAGTGAAGCGGGTCGGGGGGGCTCTCAGCCCCAGCATTTT. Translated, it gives CASSEAGRGGSQPQHF.

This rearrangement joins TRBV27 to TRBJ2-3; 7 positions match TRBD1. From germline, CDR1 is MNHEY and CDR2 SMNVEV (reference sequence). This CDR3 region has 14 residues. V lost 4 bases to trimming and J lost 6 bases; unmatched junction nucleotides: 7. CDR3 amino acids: CASSSDRRSDTQYF. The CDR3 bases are TGTGCCAGCAGTTCGGACAGGAGGTCTGATACGCAGTATTTT.

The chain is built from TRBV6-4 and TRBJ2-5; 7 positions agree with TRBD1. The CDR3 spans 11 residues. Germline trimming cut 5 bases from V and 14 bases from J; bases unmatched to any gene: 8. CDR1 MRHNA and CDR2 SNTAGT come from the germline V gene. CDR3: CASSSRGPHYF. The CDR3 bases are TGTGCCAGCAGTTCGAGGGGGCCACATTACTTC.

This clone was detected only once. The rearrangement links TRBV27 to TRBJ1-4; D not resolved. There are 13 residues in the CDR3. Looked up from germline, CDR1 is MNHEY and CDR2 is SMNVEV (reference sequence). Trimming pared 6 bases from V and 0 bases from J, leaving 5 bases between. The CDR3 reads CASRATTNEKLFF. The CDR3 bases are TGTGCCAGCAGGGCCACAACTAATGAAAAACTGTTTTTT.

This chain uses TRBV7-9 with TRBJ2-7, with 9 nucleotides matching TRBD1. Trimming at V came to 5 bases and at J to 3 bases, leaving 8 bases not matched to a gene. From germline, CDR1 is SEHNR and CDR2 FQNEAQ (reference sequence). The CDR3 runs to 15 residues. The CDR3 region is CASSLPGQGGYEQYF. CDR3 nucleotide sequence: TGTGCCAGCAGCCTCCCGGGACAGGGCGGCTACGAGCAGTACTTC.